Below are 18 T cell receptor beta chains sequenced from a single sample in a study of T cell repertoires in cytomegalovirus infection. In TCRdb, the reads were re-called with MiXCR into one record per CDR3 protein. Of roughly 250,000 distinct CDR3 sequences listed, approximately 13% were seen once; the top ten hold roughly 1.7%. The sequenced material came from PBMCs. The receptors originated from a human donor in good health (CMV status not recorded). Some clones in this sample may be carry-over from other donors' samples.

This chain links TRBV4-3 with TRBJ2-5, with D possibly being TRBD2 (5 bases). The CDR3 covers 13 residues. V lost 0 bases and J 5 bases, leaving 7 bases between the germline ends. Germline-derived CDR1 and CDR2 are LGHNA and YSLEER. In DNA, the CDR3 is TGCGCCAGCAGCCAAGAGAGGGCCGAGACCCAGTACTTC. This gives the protein CASSQERAETQYF.

This clonotype was counted between two and nine times. J is TRBJ2-5 and V is TRBV20-1; the D is unclear. The V end was cut by 6 bases, the J end by 1 base, with 9 bases between. CDR1 is DFQATT, CDR2 SNEGSKA, per germline (reference sequence). The CDR3 has 12 residues. CDR3 amino acids: CSANVGQETQYF. CDR3 nucleotide sequence: TGCAGTGCCAACGTGGGCCAAGAGACCCAGTACTTC.

The chain is built from TRBV5-1 and TRBJ2-1; 9 bases are shared with TRBD2. CDR1 SGHRS and CDR2 YFSETQ come from the germline V gene. V shed 1 base and J 4 bases; nucleotides not matched to a gene: 3. CDR3 length: 15 amino acids. DNA for the CDR3: TGCGCCAGCAGCTTGAGTCTAGCGGGATACAATGAGCAGTTCTTC. It codes for CASSLSLAGYNEQFF.

This clonotype occurred many times. The chain couples TRBV7-2 to TRBJ1-4; a weak D match, TRBD1 (6 bases). V was pared by 5 bases and J by 8 bases, with 21 bases between. Germline-derived CDR1 and CDR2 are SGHTA and FQGNSA. The CDR3 has 16 residues. The chain's CDR3 is CASSPVGGAIQEKLFF. The DNA of the CDR3 is TGTGCCAGCAGCCCCGTCGGGGGGGCGATACAGGAAAAACTGTTTTTT.

This clonotype appeared a few times. CDR3 nucleotides: TGTGCCAGCAGCCAAACTTTATACTATGGCTACACCTTC. Translation gives CASSQTLYYGYTF. The chain has TRBV14 and TRBJ1-2; D is unresolved. The germline V and J ends were trimmed by 2 bases and 3 bases, with 7 bases remaining between them. The CDR3 consists of 13 residues. Per germline, CDR1 SGHDN and CDR2 FVKESK. Full variable domain (missing parts from reference TRBV14 and TRBJ1-2): EAGVTQFPSHSVIEKGQTVTLRCDPISGHDNLYWYRRVMGKEIKFLLHFVKESKQDESGMPNNRFLAERTGGTYSTLKVQPAELEDSGVYFCASSQTLYYGYTFGSGTRLTVV.

This clonotype occurred many times. The CDR3 DNA sequence: TGTGCCAGCAGCTTCGGGTCTACCTACGAGCAGTACTTC. As protein: CASSFGSTYEQYF. The V gene is TRBV7-2, the J gene TRBJ2-7, with no clear D. V was pared by 3 bases and J by 2 bases, with 8 bases between. The CDR3 sequence is 13 residues long. The germline CDR1 and CDR2 sequences are SGHTA and FQGNSA. Full variable domain (outside the CDR3, taken from reference TRBV7-2 and TRBJ2-7): GAGVSQSPSNKVTEKGKDVELRCDPISGHTALYWYRQSLGQGLEFLIYFQGNSAPDKSGLPSDRFSAERTGGSVSTLTIQRTQQEDSAVYLCASSFGSTYEQYFGPGTRLTVT.

This clonotype has more than one count but fewer than ten. This sequence joins TRBV5-6 and TRBJ1-1; no firm D call. With 5 bases removed from V and 5 bases from J, the gap between germline ends came to 13 bases. From germline, CDR1 is SGHDT and CDR2 YYEEEE. This CDR3 comprises 13 residues. The CDR3 loop is CASSRFVGTEAFF. DNA for the CDR3: TGTGCCAGCAGTCGTTTTGTGGGGACTGAAGCTTTCTTT.

This clonotype was seen ten or more times. This chain connects TRBV12-3 or TRBV12-4 to TRBJ1-2; 8 bases align to TRBD1. V lost 3 bases to trimming and J lost 7 bases; unmatched junction nucleotides: 4. The CDR3 length is 13 residues. The CDR3 sequence is CASSLDRDGGYTF. CDR3 nucleotides: TGTGCCAGCAGTTTGGACAGGGACGGTGGCTACACCTTC.

The J gene is TRBJ2-1, the V gene TRBV20-1; TRBD2 aligns across 9 bases. Germline V CDR1 and CDR2: DFQATT, SNEGSKA (reference sequence). The ends lost 0 bases at V and 0 bases at J; junction bases unmatched: 3. The CDR3 runs to 16 residues. The CDR3 nucleotides read TGCAGTGCTAGAGATTATAGCGGGAGCTCCTACAATGAGCAGTTCTTC. Translated: CSARDYSGSSYNEQFF.

This clonotype appeared many times. Here the CDR3 DNA reads TGTGCCAGCACCGTCGGGGGGCGCAACTATGGCTACACCTTC. Translating gives CASTVGGRNYGYTF. The chain is built from TRBV7-2 and TRBJ1-2; possibly TRBD1 for D (6 bases). The CDR3 spans 14 residues. Germline lookup yields CDR1 SGHTA and CDR2 FQGNSA. Trimming removed 7 bases at V and 2 bases at J, with 14 bases between. Full variable domain (outside the CDR3, taken from reference TRBV7-2 and TRBJ1-2): GAGVSQSPSNKVTEKGKDVELRCDPISGHTALYWYRQSLGQGLEFLIYFQGNSAPDKSGLPSDRFSAERTGGSVSTLTIQRTQQEDSAVYLCASTVGGRNYGYTFGSGTRLTVV.

In its sample, this clonotype was seen many times. The V gene is TRBV7-2, the J gene TRBJ1-4, with 7 bases that match TRBD1. Germline V lookup: CDR1 SGHTA, CDR2 FQGNSA. CDR3 length equals 15 residues. Trimming cost V 1 base and J 7 bases; bases outside gene matches: 6. The CDR3 region has the DNA TGTGCCAGCAGCTTAGAAGGGGGCGCGATTGAAAAACTGTTTTTT. Translating gives CASSLEGGAIEKLFF.

This clonotype was recorded at least ten times. This sequence joins TRBV7-2 and TRBJ1-1; D gene unclear. The CDR3 runs to 13 residues. V gave up 6 bases and J gave up 0 bases, with 8 bases separating them. Germline V gene sequence: CDR1 SGHTA, CDR2 FQGNSA. Here the CDR3 reads CASSPYMNTEAFF. The CDR3 DNA is TGTGCCAGCAGTCCCTACATGAACACTGAAGCTTTCTTT.

This clonotype was recorded many times. The rearrangement uses TRBV7-2 and TRBJ2-5; possibly TRBD2 for D (5 bases). V dropped 7 bases and J dropped 4 bases, with 13 bases sitting between them. CDR1 is SGHTA, CDR2 FQGNSA, per germline. The length of the CDR3 is 13 residues. The CDR3 DNA sequence: TGTGCCAGCATCCGCGGGCAGGCAGAGACCCAGTACTTC. Protein: CASIRGQAETQYF.

This chain uses TRBV19 with TRBJ1-5, with 7 bases aligning to TRBD1. The CDR3 has 12 amino acids. V gave up 11 bases and J gave up 6 bases; unmatched junction bases: 7. Germline values: CDR1 LNHDA, CDR2 SQIVND (reference sequence). The CDR3 sequence: CASGGPSQPQHF. The CDR3 nucleotides read TGTGCCTCAGGGGGGCCCAGTCAGCCCCAGCATTTT.

This clonotype has a handful of counts. The V call is TRBV19, the J call TRBJ2-1; 7 bases align to TRBD1. The CDR3 has 11 residues. V lost 5 bases, J lost 14 bases, and 6 bases stayed unmatched. Germline lookup yields CDR1 LNHDA and CDR2 SQIVND (reference sequence). The CDR3 here is CASSVDRVEFF. Written as DNA, the CDR3 is TGTGCCAGTAGTGTCGACAGGGTCGAGTTCTTC.

This clonotype was observed many times. CDR3 in amino acids: CASSQSGLAGHTQYF. CDR3 DNA sequence: TGTGCCAGCAGCCAGTCGGGACTAGCGGGACATACGCAGTATTTT. This chain connects TRBV14 to TRBJ2-3, with 13 nucleotides matching TRBD2. The germline V gene encodes CDR1 SGHDN and CDR2 FVKESK. The CDR3 is 15 residues long. With V trimmed by 3 bases and J by 7 bases, 4 bases remained unmatched.

This clonotype was found many times. The chain couples TRBV7-2 to TRBJ2-2; D is undetermined. Trimming left V 7 bases short and J 2 bases short, with 8 bases between. CDR1 is SGHTA, CDR2 FQGNSA, per germline. The CDR3 is 13 amino acids. CDR3 DNA: TGTGCCAGCATCCAGGCCAACACCGGGGAGCTGTTTTTT. It encodes CASIQANTGELFF. Filled out from reference TRBV7-2 and TRBJ2-2, the complete variable domain reads GAGVSQSPSNKVTEKGKDVELRCDPISGHTALYWYRQSLGQGLEFLIYFQGNSAPDKSGLPSDRFSAERTGGSVSTLTIQRTQQEDSAVYLCASIQANTGELFFGEGSRLTVL.

This clonotype was counted a few times. This rearrangement joins TRBV6-5 to TRBJ1-3; maybe TRBD1 (5 bases). V shed 0 bases and J shed 1 base, with 19 bases lying between them. CDR1 is MNHEY and CDR2 is SVGAGI in the germline V gene. The CDR3 runs to 19 residues. CDR3 region: CASSYSRGSETESGNTIYF. CDR3 DNA sequence: TGTGCCAGCAGTTACTCTAGGGGTAGCGAGACGGAGTCTGGAAACACCATATATTTT.